These 27 T cell receptor beta chains were sequenced from one sample in a study of blood T cell repertoires in COVID-19. The repertoire was sequenced with immunoSEQ multiplex PCR; TCRdb's copy has only in-frame clones and lacks some. The sample has under 250,000 clones; almost 90% are singletons. Sequencing was performed on peripheral blood. These receptors originate from an elderly man with acute or convalescent COVID-19.

J is TRBJ2-1 and V is TRBV5-1; D ambiguous. This CDR3 region has 13 residues. Trimming pared 0 bases from V and 4 bases from J, leaving 5 bases between. Germline CDR1 is SGHRS and CDR2 is YFSETQ. Here the CDR3 DNA reads TGCGCCAGCAGCTTGGACCAGTACAATGAGCAGTTCTTC. It specifies CASSLDQYNEQFF.

This clone has just a few counts. The chain has TRBV9 and TRBJ1-2; D gene uncertain. This CDR3 comprises 14 residues. The V and J ends lost 0 bases and 5 bases respectively, with 11 bases between them. Germline CDR1 is SGDLS and CDR2 is YYNGEE. The DNA of the CDR3 is TGTGCCAGCAGCGTAGGTTTTAGGGAGTATGGCTACACCTTC. This sequence encodes CASSVGFREYGYTF.

The rearrangement joins TRBV12-3 or TRBV12-4 to TRBJ1-1; maybe TRBD1 (5 bases). This CDR3 contains 12 residues. V dropped 4 bases and J dropped 7 bases, with 10 bases sitting between them. CDR3 nucleotides: TGTGCCAGCAGTTCCAACGGGGGTGAAGCTTTCTTT. The encoded protein is CASSSNGGEAFF.

CDR3 loop: CASSGGTSGRRGNEQFF. CDR3 sequence (DNA): TGCGCCAGCAGCGGCGGGACTAGCGGGAGGAGGGGCAATGAGCAGTTCTTC. This rearrangement joins TRBV5-1 to TRBJ2-1, with TRBD2 identical over 15 bases. The ends lost 4 bases at V and 6 bases at J; junction bases unmatched: 8. Germline V gene lookup returns CDR1 SGHRS and CDR2 YFSETQ. This CDR3 is 17 amino acids long.

This clone was picked up one time. V is TRBV5-6 and J is TRBJ1-1; D is ambiguous. This CDR3 is 15 amino acids long. V gave up 4 bases and J gave up 1 base, with 14 bases separating them. Germline V gives CDR1 SGHDT, CDR2 YYEEEE. This CDR3 is CASSPLGVRNTEAFF. CDR3 sequence (DNA): TGTGCCAGCAGCCCCCTCGGGGTGCGGAACACTGAAGCTTTCTTT.

CDR3: CASSLEGSRGNEKLFF. CDR3 in DNA: TGCGCCAGCAGCTTGGAGGGGAGCAGGGGAAATGAAAAACTGTTTTTT. V and J are TRBV5-1 and TRBJ1-4; a weak D match, TRBD1 (6 bases). CDR3 length: 16 amino acids. Germline CDR1 SGHRS, CDR2 YFSETQ. Trimming removed 0 bases from V and 5 bases from J, with 14 bases in between.

The rearrangement links TRBV7-8 to TRBJ2-1, with D hard to call. The CDR3 spans 17 residues. V was clipped by 1 base and J by 0 bases, with 13 bases between them. Germline assignment: CDR1 SGHVS and CDR2 FQNEAQ. In DNA form, the CDR3 reads TGTGCCAGCAGCTTAGTAGGTCAGACACTCTCCTACAATGAGCAGTTCTTC. This gives the protein CASSLVGQTLSYNEQFF.

The chain uses TRBV29-1 and TRBJ1-1, with TRBD1 matching over 8 bases. The CDR3 contains 14 residues. The germline V gene has CDR1 SQVTM and CDR2 ANQGSEA. V was pared by 6 bases and J by 1 base, with 7 bases of the junction left unmatched. CDR3 nucleotide sequence: TGCAGCGTCCGTCCCGGGACAGGGAACACTGAAGCTTTCTTT. It is translated as CSVRPGTGNTEAFF.

Here the CDR3 DNA reads TGCGCCAGCAGCCAGCGGACAGGGGGGCCCGAGCAGTACTTC. Translation: CASSQRTGGPEQYF. The chain couples TRBV4-3 to TRBJ2-7; 10 nucleotides line up with TRBD1. The CDR3 has 14 amino acids. The V gene's germline CDR1 is LGHNA and CDR2 YSLEER. V was clipped by 3 bases and J by 6 bases; unmatched bases: 5.

The chain carries TRBV6-2 or TRBV6-3 and TRBJ2-4; 10 bases are a match to TRBD2. The CDR3 has 18 amino acids. Germline CDR1 reads MNHEY; CDR2 reads SVGEGT. The J segment lost 0 bases and the V segment lost 4 bases, leaving 9 bases of the junction unmatched. The DNA of the CDR3 is TGTGCCAGCAGTTGGTCCGGGACTAGCGCAATAGCCAAAAACATTCAGTACTTC. Translation gives CASSWSGTSAIAKNIQYF.

V is TRBV5-1 and J is TRBJ2-2, with TRBD2 matching 12 bases. Germline lookup yields CDR1 SGHRS and CDR2 YFSETQ. V lost 5 bases to trimming and J lost 4 bases; unmatched junction nucleotides: 6. The CDR3 is made up of 16 amino acids. This CDR3 is CASSYRTSGATGELFF. In DNA, the CDR3 is TGCGCCAGCAGTTACCGGACTAGCGGGGCCACCGGGGAGCTGTTTTTT.

The genes are TRBV19 and TRBJ2-1; D possibly corresponds to TRBD1 (6 bases). V was clipped by 3 bases and J by 7 bases, with 19 bases between them. The length of the CDR3 is 16 residues. Germline assignment: CDR1 LNHDA and CDR2 SQIVND (reference sequence). The DNA for the CDR3 is TGTGCCAGTAGTATTAGAGCGGACAGTCCCTGGAATGAGCAGTTCTTC. Amino acid sequence: CASSIRADSPWNEQFF. Full variable domain (missing parts from reference TRBV19 and TRBJ2-1): DGGITQSPKYLFRKEGQNVTLSCEQNLNHDAMYWYRQDPGQGLRLIYYSQIVNDFQKGDIAEGYSVSREKKESFPLTVTSAQKNPTAFYLCASSIRADSPWNEQFFGPGTRLTVL.

The V gene is TRBV27, the J gene TRBJ2-5, with D tentatively TRBD1 (6 bases). V dropped 2 bases and J dropped 5 bases, with 9 bases sitting between them. Germline V gene sequence: CDR1 MNHEY, CDR2 SMNVEV (reference sequence). This CDR3 comprises 13 residues. In nucleotides, the CDR3 is TGTGCCAGCAGTTTAGGCCAGGGGGAGACCCAGTACTTC. Protein sequence: CASSLGQGETQYF.

V usage is TRBV2 and J usage is TRBJ1-2; D unresolved. Trimming removed 5 bases at V and 7 bases at J, with 20 bases between. Germline V gives CDR1 SNHLY, CDR2 FYNNEI. The CDR3 spans 15 residues. The CDR3 reads CASSLGGPWEGGYTF. CDR3 bases: TGTGCCAGCAGTCTGGGAGGACCTTGGGAAGGTGGCTACACCTTC.

J is TRBJ1-3 and V is TRBV5-1; TRBD1 is a possible D gene (5 bases). V shed 4 bases and J shed 4 bases, with 18 bases lying between them. In germline, CDR1 is SGHRS, CDR2 YFSETQ. The CDR3 has 16 residues. The CDR3 loop is CASSAGGIGSGNTIYF. CDR3 in DNA: TGCGCCAGCAGCGCTGGGGGGATCGGGTCCGGAAACACCATATATTTT.

The chain recombines TRBV7-8 with TRBJ1-1; 8 positions agree with TRBD1. Germline V gene sequence: CDR1 SGHVS, CDR2 FQNEAQ. J lost 4 bases, V lost 1 base, and 8 bases had no gene match. This CDR3 spans 16 amino acids. The CDR3 sequence is CASSLVAGGGITEAFF. For the CDR3, the DNA is TGTGCCAGCAGCTTAGTTGCAGGGGGCGGTATCACTGAAGCTTTCTTT.

This rearrangement joins TRBV2 to TRBJ2-7; D gene uncertain. CDR1 is SNHLY and CDR2 is FYNNEI in the germline V gene. The CDR3 is 12 amino acids. V was pared by 3 bases and J by 2 bases, with 5 bases between. The CDR3, as DNA: TGTGCCAGCAGTGACAGAACCTACGAGCAGTACTTC. Protein product: CASSDRTYEQYF.

This clone is a singleton in its sample. J is TRBJ1-3 and V is TRBV7-3; D perhaps matches TRBD1 (5 bases). Per germline, CDR1 SGHTA and CDR2 FQGTGA. CDR3 length equals 17 residues. Trimming left V 5 bases short and J 0 bases short, with 17 bases between. CDR3 in DNA: TGTGCCAGCAGCCCTAACACCGGGGGGATCTCTGGAAACACCATATATTTT. Encoded protein: CASSPNTGGISGNTIYF.

This chain connects TRBV7-2 to TRBJ2-7; a weak D match, TRBD2 (5 bases). The germline gives CDR1 SGHTA, CDR2 FQGNSA. V lost 5 bases, J lost 5 bases, and 16 bases lay in between. The CDR3 runs to 14 residues. The CDR3, as DNA: TGTGCCAGCAGCCCAGAGGGCAGGATCCACGAGCAGTACTTC. It codes for CASSPEGRIHEQYF.

The chain employs TRBV5-1 and TRBJ2-7; D might be TRBD1 (6 bases). V was trimmed by 0 bases and J by 4 bases, leaving 11 bases between them. CDR3 size: 14 residues. CDR1 and CDR2 from the germline V gene are SGHRS and YFSETQ. The CDR3, as DNA: TGCGCCAGCAGCTTGGGACAGGTTGGGTACGAGCAGTACTTC. It is translated as CASSLGQVGYEQYF.

The rearrangement links TRBV5-1 to TRBJ2-5; 7 nucleotides line up with TRBD2. Germline assignment: CDR1 SGHRS and CDR2 YFSETQ. This CDR3 has 15 residues. The V and J ends lost 0 bases and 2 bases, in that order; junction bases with no gene match: 4. CDR3 nucleotides: TGCGCCAGCAGCTTGGTGGGGGGGGGACAAGAGACCCAGTACTTC. The encoded protein is CASSLVGGGQETQYF. The entire variable domain, with the rest obtained from reference TRBV5-1 and TRBJ2-5, is as follows: KAGVTQTPRYLIKTRGQQVTLSCSPISGHRSVSWYQQTPGQGLQFLFEYFSETQRNKGNFPGRFSGRQFSNSRSEMNVSTLELGDSALYLCASSLVGGGQETQYFGPGTRLLVL.

The chain has TRBV6-5 and TRBJ1-2; possibly TRBD1 for D (6 bases). Trimming shortened V by 2 bases and J by 6 bases, and 10 bases separated the two germline ends. The length of the CDR3 is 13 residues. Germline lookup yields CDR1 MNHEY and CDR2 SVGAGI. DNA for the CDR3: TGTGCCAGCAGTTACAGGGGGAGCCATGGCTACACCTTC. Translated: CASSYRGSHGYTF.

The chain links TRBV14 to TRBJ2-2; D remains ambiguous. From germline, CDR1 is SGHDN and CDR2 FVKESK. CDR3 length: 16 residues. Trimming left V 6 bases short and J 3 bases short, with 17 bases between. As DNA, the CDR3 is TGTGCCAGCAGTCCCCGAGCCGGGTTCGACACCGGGGAGCTGTTTTTT. Translation gives CASSPRAGFDTGELFF.

The chain employs TRBV7-2 and TRBJ1-4, with D hard to call. The CDR3 is made up of 15 amino acids. Trimming cost V 4 bases and J 0 bases, with 9 bases left between them. Per the germline V gene, CDR1 is SGHTA and CDR2 is FQGNSA. The CDR3: CASSSLDATNEKLFF. The CDR3 DNA follows: TGTGCCAGCAGCTCCTTAGATGCAACTAATGAAAAACTGTTTTTT.

This chain uses TRBV3-1 (or the pseudogene TRBV3-2) with TRBJ2-5, with 8 positions matching TRBD2. The CDR3 is 15 amino acids. Germline V gene sequence: CDR1 LGHDT, CDR2 YNNKEL (reference sequence). J gave up 4 bases and V 1 base, and 5 bases lay outside the gene matches. CDR3 nucleotides: TGTGCCAGCAGCCAAGCACTAGCGGCGGGAGAGACCCAGTACTTC. It specifies CASSQALAAGETQYF.

The chain links TRBV6-5 to TRBJ1-1; 9 bases line up with TRBD1. CDR3 size: 15 residues. J gave up 4 bases and V 6 bases, and 9 bases lay outside the gene matches. Germline loops: CDR1 MNHEY, CDR2 SVGAGI. DNA of the CDR3: TGTGCCAGCAGCCGCGCCGGGACAGGGACCACTGAAGCTTTCTTT. This codes for CASSRAGTGTTEAFF.

This rearrangement joins TRBV12-5 to TRBJ2-7; 9 bases map to TRBD2. The CDR3 length is 14 residues. The V gene's germline CDR1 is LGHNT and CDR2 FRNRAP. Unmatched junction bases numbered 0, after V lost 1 base and J lost 2 bases. CDR3 sequence: CASGLGGGAYEQYF. CDR3 DNA sequence: TGTGCTAGTGGTTTGGGCGGGGGGGCCTACGAGCAGTACTTC.